A single sample gave rise to the 15 T cell receptor beta chains below, sequenced in a study of T cell responses to AZD1222 COVID-19 vaccine. The data were produced by immunoSEQ multiplex PCR, yet TCRdb's version contains in-frame clones alone and is incomplete. Of 85,000 to 130,000 clones listed, 70% to 90% were seen once; the top ten hold 16%. The specimen was peripheral blood, collected on day 0 of AZD1222 vaccination. The source of these receptors is an adult in good health.

The J gene is TRBJ1-1, the V gene TRBV19; TRBD1 agrees at 11 bases. CDR1 LNHDA and CDR2 SQIVND come from the germline V gene (reference sequence). The CDR3 consists of 17 residues. V lost 6 bases and J lost 4; bases outside the gene matches: 13. CDR3 coding DNA: TGTGCCAGTAGGGAAAACGGACAGGGGGCGTTTGGCACTGAAGCTTTCTTT. This translates into CASRENGQGAFGTEAFF.

V is TRBV5-6 and J is TRBJ1-5; D is unresolved. CDR1 SGHDT and CDR2 YYEEEE come from the germline V gene. The CDR3 sequence is 12 residues long. V lost 4 bases and J lost 7, with 9 bases in between. The CDR3 coding sequence is TGTGCCAGCAGCATAGGGAGGCAGCCCCAGCATTTT. Residues: CASSIGRQPQHF.

The rearrangement links TRBV6-5 to TRBJ1-2, with a possible D match to TRBD1 (5 bases). The CDR3 extends over 13 amino acids. CDR1 and CDR2 (germline): MNHEY, SVGAGI. V lost 6 bases to trimming and J lost 8 bases, with 16 bases between them. In DNA form, the CDR3 reads TGTGCCAGCAGGGGCCCAGGGCCATGGGGCTACACCTTC. As protein: CASRGPGPWGYTF.

The V call is TRBV19, the J call TRBJ1-5, with D possibly matching TRBD1 (6 bases). Germline loops: CDR1 LNHDA, CDR2 SQIVND (reference sequence). The CDR3 runs 16 residues. The V end was cut by 9 bases, the J end by 0 bases, with 18 bases between. CDR3 loop: CASDRRRSDSNQPQHF. In nucleotides, the CDR3 is TGTGCCAGCGACAGGAGAAGGTCGGATAGCAATCAGCCCCAGCATTTT.

The rearrangement links TRBV6-1 to TRBJ2-7; weak D call: TRBD1 (6 bases). V was trimmed by 3 bases and J by 3 bases, leaving 12 bases between them. The CDR3 runs 14 residues. From germline, CDR1 is MNHNS and CDR2 SASEGT. The CDR3 sequence: CASSEGHSLYEQYF. The CDR3 nucleotides read TGTGCCAGCAGTGAGGGACACTCCCTCTACGAGCAGTACTTC.

The V and J genes are TRBV3-1 (or the pseudogene TRBV3-2) and TRBJ2-2; D unclear. Trimming removed 2 bases at V and 0 bases at J, with 13 bases between. CDR1 is LGHDT and CDR2 is YNNKEL in the germline V gene (reference sequence). CDR3 length: 17 residues. The CDR3 reads CASSQSDTRANTGELFF. CDR3 DNA: TGTGCCAGCAGCCAATCAGACACCAGAGCGAACACCGGGGAGCTGTTTTTT.

The chain links TRBV4-1 to TRBJ2-3, with 12 positions matching TRBD2. Germline V CDR1 and CDR2: MGHRA, YSYEKL. The CDR3 is 15 amino acids. V was pared by 7 bases and J by 5 bases, with 7 bases of the junction left unmatched. The DNA for the CDR3 is TGCGCCAGCACCCTGGGACTAGCGGGCGGAGATACGCAGTATTTT. It translates to CASTLGLAGGDTQYF.

This clone was counted only a few times. V is TRBV19 and J is TRBJ2-2, with D possibly being TRBD1 (5 bases). V lost 6 bases and J 4 bases, leaving 18 bases between the germline ends. Germline assignment: CDR1 LNHDA and CDR2 SQIVND (reference sequence). The CDR3 totals 16 residues. CDR3 amino acids: CASRPTSRGGTGELFF. The CDR3 nucleotides are TGTGCCAGTAGACCGACCTCTAGGGGCGGCACCGGGGAGCTGTTTTTT.

The J gene is TRBJ2-3, the V gene TRBV11-2; D is tentatively TRBD1 or TRBD2 (5 bases each). The CDR3 contains 16 residues. Germline V gives CDR1 SGHAT, CDR2 FQNNGV. Trimming took off 5 bases at V and 1 base at J, with 16 bases between the two ends. CDR3 amino acids: CASSHLGTGGTDTQYF. The CDR3 DNA sequence: TGTGCCAGCAGCCACCTAGGGACCGGTGGCACAGATACGCAGTATTTT.

This rearrangement joins TRBV7-9 to TRBJ2-5; TRBD2 agrees at 11 bases. V was clipped by 4 bases and J by 0 bases; unmatched bases: 1. The CDR3 is made up of 15 amino acids. CDR1 is SEHNR, CDR2 FQNEAQ, per germline (reference sequence). CDR3 sequence reads: CASSSSGRYQETQYF. CDR3 coding DNA: TGTGCCAGCAGCTCTAGCGGGAGGTACCAAGAGACCCAGTACTTC.

The chain carries TRBV6-2 or TRBV6-3 and TRBJ1-1, with D tentatively TRBD1 (5 bases). This CDR3 has 15 residues. Germline V gives CDR1 MNHEY, CDR2 SVGEGT. V lost 0 bases, J lost 5 bases, and 13 bases lay in between. CDR3 sequence (DNA): TGTGCCAGCAGTTACTCTTTCGGGGGAGGGACTGAAGCTTTCTTT. It yields the protein CASSYSFGGGTEAFF.

The rearrangement joins TRBV7-2 to TRBJ1-5, with a possible D match to TRBD1 (6 bases). V gave up 1 base and J gave up 4 bases, with 11 bases separating them. The CDR3 loop spans 15 amino acids. Germline assignment: CDR1 SGHTA and CDR2 FQGNSA. The CDR3 sequence is CASSLGGTQNQPQHF. In DNA form, the CDR3 reads TGTGCCAGCAGCTTAGGCGGGACACAAAATCAGCCCCAGCATTTT.

The V and J genes are TRBV3-1 (or the pseudogene TRBV3-2) and TRBJ1-2, with 9 bases lining up with TRBD1. From germline, CDR1 is LGHDT and CDR2 YNNKEL (reference sequence). V trimming: 1 base; J trimming: 6 bases; junction bases outside the gene matches: 9. The CDR3 covers 16 residues. CDR3: CASSQGWGTGSNGYTF. CDR3 coding DNA: TGTGCCAGCAGCCAAGGGTGGGGGACAGGGAGTAATGGCTACACCTTC.

This clone was seen a few times. The chain uses TRBV11-3 and TRBJ1-2, with a possible D match to TRBD1 (6 bases). The ends were cut back, 5 bases at V and 3 bases at J, with 19 bases in the middle. Germline CDR1 reads SGHNT; CDR2 reads YENEEA. This CDR3 contains 16 residues. The CDR3 sequence is CASSAEGRGADYGYTF. The CDR3 nucleotides read TGTGCCAGCAGCGCAGAAGGTCGGGGGGCTGACTATGGCTACACCTTC.

This chain joins TRBV2 and TRBJ2-7; 8 bases line up with TRBD1. With V trimmed by 5 bases and J by 8 bases, 5 bases remained unmatched. Germline CDR1 is SNHLY and CDR2 is FYNNEI. There are 12 residues in the CDR3. The CDR3 reads CASSLDRVKQYF. The DNA for the CDR3 is TGTGCCAGCAGTCTGGACAGGGTAAAGCAGTACTTC.